The subject of this entry is one TCR beta chain. Looked up from germline, CDR1 is GTSNPN and CDR2 is SVGIG (reference sequence). This CDR3 has 15 residues. The germline V and J ends were trimmed by 4 bases and 0 bases, with 15 bases remaining between them. This sample was included in a study of shared clonotypes between healthy human individuals. Authors' methods: Quality scores were absent from the junction-only immunoSEQ sequences, so filtering differed. The assay was immunoSEQ multiplex PCR, and TCRdb's table has in-frame clones only and misses some. V and J calls and clone size are those listed in that table; D and trimming were worked out from the DNA. This table holds 550,000 to 800,000 clones, 80% to 95% found once.

The clonotype originates from a man between 18 and 29 years old in good health. Some clones in this sample may be carry-over from other donors' samples. Sequenced: memory CD8+ T cells from PBMCs. Subset in this sample: CD45RO+ cells pooled with CCR7-negative TemRA cells. The V call is TRBV30, the J call TRBJ1-1; D ambiguous. CDR3 in amino acids: CAWIGPSEVNTEAFF. The CDR3 coding sequence is TGTGCCTGGATCGGTCCGTCCGAGGTGAACACTGAAGCTTTCTTT.